This T cell receptor (beta chain) was identified during a study of blood T cell repertoires in COVID-19. Looking at the study overall: PBMCs, B-cell-depleted T cells, or T cells were the source of the cDNA or gDNA that made up the material.

This CDR3 is built from 17 residues. Germline V gene data show CDR1 as LNHDA and CDR2 as SQIVND (reference sequence). Trimming removed 5 bases at V and 4 bases at J, with 21 bases between. Per the study methods: Reference gene primer amplification in the assay estimated nucleated cell counts. Libraries were prepared by immunoSEQ multiplex PCR; TCRdb keeps only in-frame clonotypes and omits some of them. Clone size and V and J calls were adopted from that table, with D and trimming inferred from the DNA. In the table there are about 320,000 clones, about nine tenths of which are singletons. The sample consisted of PBMCs or T cells enriched from blood (not recorded which). J is TRBJ1-3 and V is TRBV19; D remains ambiguous. The receptor was derived from a man in his sixties who had recovered from COVID-19. In DNA form, the CDR3 reads TGTGCCAGTAGTCTCCTCGGAGCGCAGCCTGTGGGAAACACCATATATTTT. Its protein is CASSLLGAQPVGNTIYF.